This TCR beta chain was sequenced in a study of a mutant IDH1 vaccine in newly diagnosed glioma. In the case of this clone: The antigen is unknown.

The CDR3 runs to 15 residues. With V trimmed by 0 bases and J by 6 bases, 6 bases remained unmatched. Germline V gene sequence: CDR1 SGHNT, CDR2 YYREEE (reference sequence). Method: immunoSEQ multiplex PCR; TCRdb's copy keeps in-frame clones and lacks some. Of 45,000 to 65,000 clones detected, roughly nine tenths appear once; the ten largest clones hold over 2%. Time point defined: week 11, during vaccination. All doses held 300 ug of mutant IDH1 20-mer peptide, with topical imiquimod. Each of the donors came in with new WHO grade 3 or 4 astrocytomas that were IDH1-mutant and ATRX-lost. The origin of this receptor is a man aged 50-60 years with glioma. V is TRBV5-4 and J is TRBJ2-4, with 7 bases aligning to TRBD2. The source material was PBMCs, sampled from a glioma patient whose treatment included an IDH1 peptide vaccine. The CDR3 sequence: CASSLGGGLPNIQYF. In DNA, the CDR3 is TGTGCCAGCAGCTTGGGGGGGGGACTACCAAACATTCAGTACTTC.